The source of this T cell receptor beta chain is a study of response to subunit inactivated influenza vaccine. TCRdb passed the RT-PCR reads through MiXCR, listing each CDR3 protein once. Of about 780,000 distinct CDR3 sequences listed, roughly 20% are singletons. Findings and caveats of the study: Each seasonal influenza vaccination, the authors suggested, recruits few new T cells.

This clonotype has ten or more counts. Antigen unknown. This CDR3 spans 16 amino acids. V was shortened by 5 bases and J by 2 bases, with 18 bases between the two germline ends. The sequence was obtained from a man aged 45-65 years who received an inactivated influenza vaccine. The V gene is TRBV12-3 or TRBV12-4, the J gene TRBJ2-5; either TRBD1 or TRBD2 may fit D (5 bases each). This specimen was PBMCs from blood, taken 4 to 6 days after vaccination. The CDR3 nucleotides read TGTGCCAGCAGTGACCGGGACCCGGGGCTTCAAGAGACCCAGTACTTC. Translation: CASSDRDPGLQETQYF.